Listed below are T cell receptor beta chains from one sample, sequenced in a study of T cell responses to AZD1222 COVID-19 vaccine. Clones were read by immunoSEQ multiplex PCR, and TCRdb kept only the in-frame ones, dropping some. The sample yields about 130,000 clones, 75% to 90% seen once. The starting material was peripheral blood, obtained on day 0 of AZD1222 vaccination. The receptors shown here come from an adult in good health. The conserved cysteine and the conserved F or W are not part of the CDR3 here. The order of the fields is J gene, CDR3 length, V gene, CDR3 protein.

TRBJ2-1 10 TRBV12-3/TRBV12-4 ASSLVATEQF
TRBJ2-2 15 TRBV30 AWRGLGRTANTGELF
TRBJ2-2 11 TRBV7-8 ASSSVNTGELF
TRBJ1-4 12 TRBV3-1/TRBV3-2 ASSPGQGDEKLF
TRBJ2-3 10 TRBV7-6 ASSRSTDTQY
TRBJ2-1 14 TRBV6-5 ASSYSSGASYNEQF
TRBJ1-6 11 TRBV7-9 ASSSDGTSPLH
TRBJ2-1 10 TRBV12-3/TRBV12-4 ASSLWDNEQF
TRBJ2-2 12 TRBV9 ASHVGRGTGELF
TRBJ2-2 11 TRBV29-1 SVAGVNTGELF
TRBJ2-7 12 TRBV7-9 ASSAGTVSYEQY
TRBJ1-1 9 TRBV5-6 ASSVNTEAF
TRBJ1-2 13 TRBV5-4 ASSDTQGGNYGYT
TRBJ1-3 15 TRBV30 AWSMTSAGTSRNTIY
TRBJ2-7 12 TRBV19 ASSINGFQDEQY
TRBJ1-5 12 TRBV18 ASSPNGGGQPQH
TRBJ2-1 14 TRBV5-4 ASSPRSGASSYEQF
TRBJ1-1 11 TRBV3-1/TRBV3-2 ASSHLRVTEAF
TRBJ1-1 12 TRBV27 ASSRRGRSTEAF
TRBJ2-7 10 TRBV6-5 ATRQDTYEQY
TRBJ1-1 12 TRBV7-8 ASSPHSRGTEAF
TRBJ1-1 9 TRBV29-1 SVEVDTEAF
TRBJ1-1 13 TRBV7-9 ASSYLGGARTEAF
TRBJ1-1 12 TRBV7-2 ASSLAILNTEAF
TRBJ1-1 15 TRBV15 ATSRDPPGGFNTEAF
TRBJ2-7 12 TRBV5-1 ASSPQSLANEQY
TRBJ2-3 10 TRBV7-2 ASSPGGDRKY
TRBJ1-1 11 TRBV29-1 SVERLHPTEAF
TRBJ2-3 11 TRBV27 ASWDPGTDTQY
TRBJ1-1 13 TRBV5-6 ASSLEQGGYTEAF
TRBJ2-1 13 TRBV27 ASSFRDRVANEQF
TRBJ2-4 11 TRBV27 ASSLSRGNIQY
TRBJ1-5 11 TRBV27 ASSFGTNQPQH
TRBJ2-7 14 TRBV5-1 ASSRDWTSGGYEQY
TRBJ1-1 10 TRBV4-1 ASSLLGGEAF
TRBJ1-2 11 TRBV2 ASTWSGNYGYT
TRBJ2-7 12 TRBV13 ASSLSQGVYEQY